The TCR beta chain under discussion was sequenced for a study of blood T cell repertoires in COVID-19. The overall study: Nucleic acid was either cDNA or gDNA, and it came from T cells, B-cell-depleted T cells, or PBMCs.

In Seattle, patients joined the study during active infection and were tracked longitudinally. Germline CDR1 reads SGHAT; CDR2 reads FQNNGV. Trimming stripped 5 bases from V and 7 bases from J, with 9 bases between. The CDR3 has 11 residues. Measured with immunoSEQ multiplex PCR; TCRdb has only the in-frame clones, and not every one. The table includes about 230,000 clones, about 87% detected once. This clone came up a few times. Sequenced: peripheral blood. The sequence was obtained from a young man with COVID-19, enrolled during active disease. V is TRBV11-2 and J is TRBJ2-7; a weak D match, TRBD1 (5 bases). The CDR3 here is CASSPRTEQYF. For the CDR3, the DNA is TGTGCCAGCAGCCCCCGGACAGAGCAGTACTTC. The full variable domain, in which reference TRBV11-2 and TRBJ2-7 provide the parts outside the CDR3, is EAGVAQSPRYKIIEKRQSVAFWCNPISGHATLYWYQQILGQGPKLLIQFQNNGVVDDSQLPKDRFSAERLKGVDSTLKIQPAKLEDSAVYLCASSPRTEQYFGPGTRLTVT.